This is a list of T cell receptor beta chains from one sample in a study of blood T cells in healthy people across ages. MiXCR, applied by TCRdb to the 5' RACE reads, yields one record per CDR3 protein. The table includes fewer than 2,000,000 distinct CDR3 sequences, 39% detected once. Specimen: blood. These TCRs come from a human donor in good health. Each CDR3 is given with its conserved first and last residue. Fields, in order: CDR3 length, V gene, clone size, D gene, J gene, CDR3 protein, CDR3 DNA. A D gene is named only where the DNA matches it firmly. Some rows have no size entry. The others give once, few or many, or a class for an expanded clone.

16	TRBV6-2/TRBV6-3	few	NA	TRBJ2-6	CASSYSSPAGANVLTF	TGTGCCAGCAGTTATTCTAGTCCGGCAGGGGCCAACGTCCTGACTTTC
16	TRBV7-2	few	NA	TRBJ2-7	CASSLTFFQGPYEQYF	TGTGCCAGCAGCTTGACCTTTTTTCAGGGCCCCTACGAGCAGTACTTC
14	TRBV12-3/TRBV12-4	once	TRBD2	TRBJ2-3	CASSTSGSTDMQYF	TGTGCCAGCAGCACTAGCGGGTCCACAGATATGCAGTATTTT
13	TRBV12-3/TRBV12-4	few	NA	TRBJ2-7	CASTRLEEAEQYF	TGTGCCAGCACCCGCCTAGAGGAGGCCGAGCAGTACTTC
15	TRBV4-1	NA	TRBD1	TRBJ1-2	CASSLNFGQGYGYTF	TGCGCCAGCAGCCTAAACTTCGGACAGGGCTATGGCTACACCTTC
13	TRBV20-1	NA	TRBD1	TRBJ2-1	CSASGTGHNEQFF	TGCAGTGCTAGTGGGACAGGGCACAATGAGCAGTTCTTC
17	TRBV5-6	NA	NA	TRBJ1-2	CASSLGPPLQPLYGYTF	TGTGCCAGCAGCTTGGGGCCTCCCCTACAGCCCCTCTATGGCTACACCTTC
14	TRBV10-3	few	TRBD2	TRBJ2-3	CAIASGVSTDTQYF	TGTGCCATCGCTAGCGGGGTGAGCACAGATACGCAGTATTTT
17	TRBV3-1	NA	NA	TRBJ2-5	CASSQDQSGVDGETQYF	TGTGCCAGCAGCCAAGATCAAAGTGGCGTTGACGGGGAGACCCAGTACTTC
14	TRBV29-1	few	TRBD1	TRBJ1-2	CSVIPGQGPYGYTF	TGCAGCGTTATACCGGGACAGGGCCCCTATGGCTACACCTTC
15	TRBV20-1	few	NA	TRBJ1-6	CSARPTGTTNSPLHF	TGCAGTGCTAGACCTACCGGGACGACCAATTCACCCCTCCACTTT
15	TRBV4-3	NA	NA	TRBJ2-6	CASSQEATGANVLTF	TGCGCCAGCAGCCAAGAGGCTACTGGGGCCAACGTCCTGACTTTC
19	TRBV3-1	NA	NA	TRBJ2-1	CASSQDLFWGTSSYNEQFF	TGTGCCAGCAGCCAAGATCTCTTCTGGGGGACAAGCTCCTACAATGAGCAGTTCTTC
15	TRBV5-1	NA	NA	TRBJ1-6	CASSLESGSNSPLHF	TGCGCCAGCAGCTTGGAGTCAGGGTCCAATTCACCCCTCCACTTT
15	TRBV2	NA	NA	TRBJ2-5	CASNLVGTGRETQYF	TGTGCCAGCAACCTTGTGGGCACAGGGAGGGAGACCCAGTACTTC
16	TRBV7-9	many	TRBD2	TRBJ2-7	CASSLVEAGDPYEQYF	TGTGCCAGCAGCTTAGTCGAGGCGGGAGACCCCTACGAGCAGTACTTC
13	TRBV7-2	NA	TRBD1	TRBJ1-1	CASSYRQGGEAFF	TGTGCCAGCAGCTACCGACAGGGAGGCGAAGCTTTCTTT
12	TRBV29-1	NA	NA	TRBJ1-1	CSVLPSDSEAFF	TGCAGCGTTCTCCCCTCTGACAGTGAAGCTTTCTTT
15	TRBV7-9	few	TRBD1	TRBJ1-5	CASSPLTGGNQPQHF	TGTGCCAGCAGCCCCTTGACAGGGGGCAATCAGCCCCAGCATTTT
16	TRBV18	once	NA	TRBJ2-5	CASSPGWARSAETQYF	TGTGCCAGCTCACCAGGTTGGGCCCGTTCTGCAGAGACCCAGTACTTC
15	TRBV6-6	few	TRBD2	TRBJ2-3	CASSYSGLAGNTQYF	TGTGCCAGCAGTTACTCAGGACTAGCGGGTAATACGCAGTATTTT
13	TRBV6-5	NA	NA	TRBJ1-2	CASTLGTIYGYTF	TGTGCCAGCACCCTGGGGACGATCTATGGCTACACCTTC
15	TRBV12-3/TRBV12-4	few	TRBD1	TRBJ1-1	CASSLRDRGHTEAFF	TGTGCCAGCAGTCTCCGGGACAGGGGGCACACTGAAGCTTTCTTT
16	TRBV11-1	few	TRBD1	TRBJ1-6	CASSSDRGYYNSPLHF	TGTGCCAGCAGCTCGGACAGGGGATATTATAATTCACCCCTCCACTTT
13	TRBV12-3/TRBV12-4	NA	NA	TRBJ2-5	CASGSQGPPEQYF	TGTGCCAGCGGTTCCCAGGGACCTCCTGAGCAGTACTTC
18	TRBV10-3	NA	TRBD2	TRBJ2-1	CAIFATGGGPITYNEQFF	TGTGCCATCTTCGCGACTGGCGGGGGGCCAATCACCTACAATGAGCAGTTCTTC
10	TRBV6-6	NA	NA	TRBJ1-1	CASANTEAFF	TGTGCCAGTGCCAACACTGAAGCTTTCTTT
11	TRBV20-1	few	NA	TRBJ1-1	CSARDDSEAFF	TGCAGTGCTAGAGATGACAGTGAAGCTTTCTTT
14	TRBV28	NA	NA	TRBJ2-5	CASRLGGAQGTQYF	TGTGCCAGCAGATTAGGCGGCGCGCAGGGGACCCAGTACTTC
15	TRBV15	NA	NA	TRBJ1-1	CATSRDRTVRTEAFF	TGTGCCACCAGCAGAGATCGGACTGTTCGCACTGAAGCTTTCTTT
15	TRBV6-2/TRBV6-3	NA	NA	TRBJ2-7	CASSYSNRAYNEQYF	TGTGCCAGCAGTTACTCGAACAGAGCCTACAATGAGCAGTACTTC